This T cell receptor (beta chain) was captured by sequencing in a study of metastatic and nonmetastatic thyroid tumors. Overall study results and limits: Reports indicated that malignant thyroid tumors showed significantly higher TCR beta diversity than benign nodules did, in blood and tumor.

This CDR3 contains 17 residues. Trimming took 6 bases from V and 6 from J; bases not matched to a gene: 16. Authors' analysis steps: Using the CDR3 differences seen across clinicopathological groups, the authors built a distant-metastasis classifier for papillary thyroid cancer, which was meant to discriminate distant-metastatic patients. TCRdb redid the clone calls on the PCR reads using MiXCR. The V and J calls reflect TCRdb's pipeline rather than the authors' work. The table includes about 82,000 clones, around 12% detected once. Prior to thyroid surgery, none of the patients had received any treatment. This clone was detected ten times or more. The antigen is unknown.

This TCR derives from a female donor with papillary thyroid cancer or a benign thyroid nodule (not recorded which). Some clones in this sample may be carry-over from other donors' samples. The V gene is TRBV12-3 or TRBV12-4, the J gene TRBJ2-7; 11 nucleotides match TRBD2. Sequencing was done on a sample of tumor tissue. DNA of the CDR3: TGTGCCAGCAGCCACACTGACTCCGGGACTAGCGGAATCGAGCAGTACTTC. It specifies CASSHTDSGTSGIEQYF.